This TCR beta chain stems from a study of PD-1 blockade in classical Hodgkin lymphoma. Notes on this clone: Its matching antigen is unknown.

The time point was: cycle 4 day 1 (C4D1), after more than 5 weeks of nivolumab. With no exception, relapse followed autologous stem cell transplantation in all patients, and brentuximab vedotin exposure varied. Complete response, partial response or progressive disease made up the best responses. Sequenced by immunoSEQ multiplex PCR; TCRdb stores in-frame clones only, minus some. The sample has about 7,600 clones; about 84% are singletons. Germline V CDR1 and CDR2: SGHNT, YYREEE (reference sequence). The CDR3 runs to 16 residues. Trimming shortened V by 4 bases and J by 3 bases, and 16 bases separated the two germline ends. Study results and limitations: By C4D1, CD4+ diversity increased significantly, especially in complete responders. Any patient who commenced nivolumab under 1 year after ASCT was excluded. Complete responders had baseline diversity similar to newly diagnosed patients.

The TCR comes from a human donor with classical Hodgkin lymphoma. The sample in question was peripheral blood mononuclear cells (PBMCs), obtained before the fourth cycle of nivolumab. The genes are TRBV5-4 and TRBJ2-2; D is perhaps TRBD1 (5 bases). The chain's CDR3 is CASSPRGRVDTGELFF. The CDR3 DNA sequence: TGTGCCAGCAGCCCAAGGGGCAGGGTGGACACCGGGGAGCTGTTTTTT.